Sequencing of this TCR beta chain was carried out in a study of blood T cell repertoires in COVID-19. Turning to the study itself: Specimens from acute and convalescent COVID-19 originated in the United States, Italy and Spain. PBMCs, B-cell-depleted T cells, or T cells were the source of the cDNA or gDNA that made up the material.

Cohorts were based on clinical histories the participants reported. Recovery meant two consecutive negative NP/OP PCR tests, professional clearance, or resolved symptoms. Sequenced by immunoSEQ multiplex PCR; TCRdb stores in-frame clones only, minus some. This table has around 450,000 clones, roughly 87% appearing once. The receptor was derived from a woman aged 18-29 years who had recovered from COVID-19. Sequencing was carried out using PBMCs or T cells enriched from blood (not recorded which).

The CDR3 bases are TGTGCCAGTGGACGGACAGGGGACACAGATACGCAGTATTTT. Protein: CASGRTGDTDTQYF. The chain carries TRBV19 and TRBJ2-3, with 9 bases that match TRBD1. Trimming removed 8 bases from V and 2 bases from J; junction bases left unmatched: 5. Germline assignment: CDR1 LNHDA and CDR2 SQIVND (reference sequence). This CDR3 comprises 14 residues.